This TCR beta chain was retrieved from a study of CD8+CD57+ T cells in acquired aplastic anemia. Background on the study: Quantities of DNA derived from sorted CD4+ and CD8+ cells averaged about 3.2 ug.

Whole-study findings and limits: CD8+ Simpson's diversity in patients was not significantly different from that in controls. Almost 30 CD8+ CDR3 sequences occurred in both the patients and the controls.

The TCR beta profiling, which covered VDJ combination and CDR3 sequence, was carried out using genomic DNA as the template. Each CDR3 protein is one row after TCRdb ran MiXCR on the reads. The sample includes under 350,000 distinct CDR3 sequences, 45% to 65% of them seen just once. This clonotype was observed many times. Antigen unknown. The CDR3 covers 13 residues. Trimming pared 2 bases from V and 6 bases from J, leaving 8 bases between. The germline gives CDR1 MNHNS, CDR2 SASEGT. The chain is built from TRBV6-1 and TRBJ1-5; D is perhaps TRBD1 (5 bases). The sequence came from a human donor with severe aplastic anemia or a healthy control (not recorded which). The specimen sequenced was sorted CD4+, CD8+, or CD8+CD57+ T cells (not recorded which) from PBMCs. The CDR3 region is CASSEPGLQPQHF. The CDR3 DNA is TGTGCCAGCAGTGAACCAGGGCTTCAGCCCCAGCATTTT.